This TCR beta chain is drawn from a study of blood T cell repertoires in COVID-19. Data came from immunoSEQ multiplex PCR; TCRdb stores just in-frame clones and leaves some out. The sample holds 85,000 to 90,000 clones, about four fifths seen once. Trimming at V came to 7 bases and at J to 0 bases, leaving 5 bases not matched to a gene. This CDR3 contains 15 residues. CDR1 and CDR2 from the germline V gene are SQVTM and ANQGSEA. This chain connects TRBV29-1 to TRBJ2-2, with 10 bases matching TRBD2. This TCR came from a woman of 80 years or more with acute or convalescent COVID-19. The sequenced sample consisted of peripheral blood. The CDR3: CSARTSGTNTGELFF. The CDR3 DNA reads TGCAGCGCGAGGACTAGCGGAACGAACACCGGGGAGCTGTTTTTT.